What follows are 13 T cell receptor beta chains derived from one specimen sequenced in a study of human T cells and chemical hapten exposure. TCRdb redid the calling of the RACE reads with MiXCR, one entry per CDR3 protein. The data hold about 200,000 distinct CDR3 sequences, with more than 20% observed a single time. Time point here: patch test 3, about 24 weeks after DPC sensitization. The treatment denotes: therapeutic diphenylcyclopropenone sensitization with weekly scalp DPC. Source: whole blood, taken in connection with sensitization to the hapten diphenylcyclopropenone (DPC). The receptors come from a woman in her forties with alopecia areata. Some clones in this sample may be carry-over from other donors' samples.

The CDR3 here is CASSLGAGERTGELFF. The CDR3 nucleotides read TGTGCCAGCAGCTTAGGAGCGGGAGAGAGGACCGGGGAGCTGTTTTTT. The chain uses TRBV7-2 and TRBJ2-2; TRBD2 matches 8 bases. This CDR3 is 16 amino acids long. Germline V gene data show CDR1 as SGHTA and CDR2 as FQGNSA. Losses at the gene ends were 1 base for V and 5 bases for J; bases not matched to a gene: 6.

CDR3 in amino acids: CASGLGNTGELFF. The CDR3 DNA reads TGTGCCAGCGGGCTTGGAAACACCGGGGAGCTGTTTTTT. The chain recombines TRBV6-2 or TRBV6-3 with TRBJ2-2, with unresolved D. Germline V CDR1 and CDR2: MNHEY, SVGEGT. This CDR3 is 13 amino acids long. V lost 8 bases, J lost 2 bases, and 9 bases lay in between.

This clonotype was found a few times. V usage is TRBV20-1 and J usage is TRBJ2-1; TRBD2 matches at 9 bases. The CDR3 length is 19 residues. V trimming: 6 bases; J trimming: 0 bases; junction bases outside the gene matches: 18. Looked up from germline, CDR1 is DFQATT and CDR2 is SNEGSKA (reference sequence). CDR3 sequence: CSAIGRPSGVISSYNEQFF. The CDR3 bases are TGCAGTGCAATCGGCCGACCTAGCGGGGTAATTAGCTCCTACAATGAGCAGTTCTTC.

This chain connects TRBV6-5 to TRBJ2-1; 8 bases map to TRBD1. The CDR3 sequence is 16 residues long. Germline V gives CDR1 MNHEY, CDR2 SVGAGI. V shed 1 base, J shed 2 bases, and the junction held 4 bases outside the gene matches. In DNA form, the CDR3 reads TGTGCCAGCAGTTACTTGCAGGGGGCGGCCTACAATGAGCAGTTCTTC. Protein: CASSYLQGAAYNEQFF.

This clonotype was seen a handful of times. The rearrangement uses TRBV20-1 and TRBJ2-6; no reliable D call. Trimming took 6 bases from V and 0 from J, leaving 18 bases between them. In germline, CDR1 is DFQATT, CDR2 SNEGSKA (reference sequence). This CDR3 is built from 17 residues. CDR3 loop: CSAPDGYSFSGANVLTF. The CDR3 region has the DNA TGCAGTGCCCCGGACGGTTATTCCTTCTCTGGGGCCAACGTCCTGACTTTC.

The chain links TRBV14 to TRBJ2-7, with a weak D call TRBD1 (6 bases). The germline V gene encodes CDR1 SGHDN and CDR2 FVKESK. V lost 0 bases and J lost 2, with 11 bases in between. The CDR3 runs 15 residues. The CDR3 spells CASSQDAGQTYEQYF. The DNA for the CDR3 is TGTGCCAGCAGCCAAGATGCCGGACAGACCTACGAGCAGTACTTC.

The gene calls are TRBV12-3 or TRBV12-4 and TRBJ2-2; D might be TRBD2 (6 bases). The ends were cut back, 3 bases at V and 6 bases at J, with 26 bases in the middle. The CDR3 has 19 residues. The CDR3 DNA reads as TGTGCCAGCAGTTTGGTCACCAGGGCGGGGAACTACGAGCCCGGGGAGCTGTTTTTT. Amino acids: CASSLVTRAGNYEPGELFF.

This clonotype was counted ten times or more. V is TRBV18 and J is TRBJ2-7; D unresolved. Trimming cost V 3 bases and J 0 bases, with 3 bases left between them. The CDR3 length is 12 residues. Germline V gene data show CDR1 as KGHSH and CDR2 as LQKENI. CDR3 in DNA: TGTGCCAGCTCACCCAGCTCCTACGAGCAGTACTTC. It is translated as CASSPSSYEQYF. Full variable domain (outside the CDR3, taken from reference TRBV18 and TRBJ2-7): NAGVMQNPRHLVRRRGQEARLRCSPMKGHSHVYWYRQLPEEGLKFMVYLQKENIIDESGMPKERFSAEFPKEGPSILRIQQVVRGDSAAYFCASSPSSYEQYFGPGTRLTVT.

For the CDR3, the DNA is TGTGCCATCAGCTCCGGGACAGGGCCCTCTGGGGCCAACGTCCTGACTTTC. Translating it yields CAISSGTGPSGANVLTF. This chain uses TRBV10-3 with TRBJ2-6; 9 positions match TRBD1. CDR3 length: 17 residues. The V and J ends lost 6 bases and 0 bases, in that order; junction bases with no gene match: 6. Germline lookup yields CDR1 ENHRY and CDR2 SYGVKD.

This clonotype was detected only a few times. The CDR3 DNA reads TGTGCCAGCAGTTATACCGCCAGGACTAGCGGGAGCCTAGATACGCAGTATTTT. Its protein product is CASSYTARTSGSLDTQYF. The V and J genes are TRBV6-5 and TRBJ2-3, with 13 bases matching TRBD2. J lost 5 bases, V lost 3 bases, and 11 bases had no gene match. The CDR3 extends over 18 amino acids. Germline V gene data show CDR1 as MNHEY and CDR2 as SVGAGI.

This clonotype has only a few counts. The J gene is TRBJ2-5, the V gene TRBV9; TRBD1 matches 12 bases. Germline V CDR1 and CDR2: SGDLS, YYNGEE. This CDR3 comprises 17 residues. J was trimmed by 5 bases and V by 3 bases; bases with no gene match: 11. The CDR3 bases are TGTGCCAGCAGCGATAATACCGGGACAGGGGGCAGGGAGACCCAGTACTTC. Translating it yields CASSDNTGTGGRETQYF.

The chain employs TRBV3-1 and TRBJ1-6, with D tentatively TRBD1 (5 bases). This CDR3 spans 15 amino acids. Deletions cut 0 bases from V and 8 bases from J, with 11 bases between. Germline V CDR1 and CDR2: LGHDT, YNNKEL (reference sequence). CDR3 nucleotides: TGTGCCAGCAGCCAAGATTCGGGGGGTTATTCACCCCTCCACTTT. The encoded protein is CASSQDSGGYSPLHF.

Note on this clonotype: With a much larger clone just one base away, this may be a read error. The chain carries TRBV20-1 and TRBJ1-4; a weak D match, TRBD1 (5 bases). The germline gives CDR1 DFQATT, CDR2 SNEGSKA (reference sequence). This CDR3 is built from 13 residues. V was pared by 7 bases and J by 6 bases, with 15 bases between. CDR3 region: CSVQGIGDEKLFF. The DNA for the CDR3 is TGCAGTGTCCAGGGTATAGGTGATGAAAAACTGTTTTTT.